The T cell receptor (beta chain) described here comes from a study of blood T cells in healthy people across ages. Primed by a sample-barcoded 5' primer and a J-beta primer mix, a second PCR proceeded for about 7 to 11 cycles. TCRdb fed the 5' RACE reads into MiXCR, producing one record per CDR3 protein. The sample records hundreds of thousands of distinct CDR3 sequences, 20% to 25% being singletons. Sequences were obtained from blood. The sequence came from a man between 70 and 80 years old in good health.

Written as DNA, the CDR3 is TGTGCTAGGAACCTCCCACACACTGAAGCTTTCTTT. This sequence encodes CARNLPHTEAFF. The rearrangement links TRBV12-5 to TRBJ1-1; D unresolved. V was clipped by 9 bases and J by 3 bases, with 11 bases between them. Germline V CDR1 and CDR2: LGHNT, FRNRAP. CDR3 length equals 12 residues.